This T cell receptor beta chain was recovered during a study of T cells in tuberculosis. Germline V gives CDR1 SQVTM, CDR2 ANQGSEA. CDR3 length: 12 amino acids. V was cut by 4 bases and J by 4 bases, with 8 bases left in between. Time point specified: new active TB diagnosis, blood taken before or within 7 days of starting treatment. Produced via immunoSEQ multiplex PCR; TCRdb's table is partial and in-frame only. The data contain approximately 35,000 clones, 90% to 95% of them singletons. This TCR came from an adult with tuberculosis. Some clones in this sample may be carry-over from other donors' samples. The specimen comprised PBMCs, sampled at tuberculosis diagnosis. The chain carries TRBV29-1 and TRBJ2-4, with D possibly matching TRBD2 (5 bases). As DNA, the CDR3 is TGCAGCGTTGGGGCGGGTAAAAACATTCAGTACTTC. It specifies CSVGAGKNIQYF.